This passage covers 12 T cell receptor beta chains from one sample sequenced in a study of beta chain features in type 1 diabetes. Whole-study findings and limits: Type 1 diabetes patients had TCRB CDR3s that were shorter (moderately but significantly so) in all four CD4+ subsets.

As every portion of the isolated RNA was reverse transcribed, the sequencing read expressed TCRB transcripts. The repertoire was sequenced with immunoSEQ multiplex PCR; TCRdb's copy has only in-frame clones and lacks some. The data contain hundreds of thousands of clones, 11% to 15% of them singletons. Their antigen targets remain unknown. Sequenced input: naive CD4+ T cells from blood. The receptors shown here come from a man aged 18 to 30 with type 1 diabetes.

This clone was seen a few times. The chain links TRBV4-3 to TRBJ1-4; 7 bases are shared with TRBD1. The germline CDR1 and CDR2 sequences are LGHNA and YSLEER. This CDR3 spans 16 amino acids. Trimming removed 3 bases from V and 0 bases from J; junction bases left unmatched: 4. CDR3 in DNA: TGCGCCAGCAGCCAGGGACAGCTTTCAACTAATGAAAAACTGTTTTTT. It is translated as CASSQGQLSTNEKLFF.

The table lists this clone with a few counts. J is TRBJ2-5 and V is TRBV5-1; 7 positions match TRBD1. CDR1 and CDR2 (germline): SGHRS, YFSETQ. V gave up 5 bases and J gave up 1 base; unmatched junction bases: 8. The CDR3 has 15 amino acids. CDR3 nucleotides: TGCGCCAGCAGAATTACGACAGGGCCCCAAGAGACCCAGTACTTC. This translates into CASRITTGPQETQYF.

The rearrangement links TRBV30 to TRBJ1-2; TRBD1 aligns across 8 bases. V trimming: 7 bases; J trimming: 4 bases; junction bases outside the gene matches: 2. Germline CDR1 is GTSNPN and CDR2 is SVGIG (reference sequence). The CDR3 is 11 amino acids. CDR3 protein: CASGGVYGYTF. CDR3 coding DNA: TGTGCCTCAGGGGGCGTCTATGGCTACACCTTC.

This clone was observed at least ten times. The genes are TRBV14 and TRBJ2-1; no definite D call. This CDR3 has 12 amino acids. Between the trimmed V and J ends, which lost 1 base and 10 bases, there was a span of 8 bases. Looked up from germline, CDR1 is SGHDN and CDR2 is FVKESK. Here the CDR3 reads CASSQGFSEQFF. CDR3 DNA sequence: TGTGCCAGCAGCCAAGGGTTCAGCGAGCAGTTCTTC.

This clone was counted only a few times. The DNA for the CDR3 is TGTGCCAGCAGCGTGGACCCGGGACACTGGAGCTATGGCTACACCTTC. Translation: CASSVDPGHWSYGYTF. The chain links TRBV5-4 to TRBJ1-2; possibly TRBD1 for D (6 bases). The CDR3 has 16 amino acids. V was clipped by 4 bases and J by 4 bases, with 20 bases between them. In germline, CDR1 is SGHNT, CDR2 YYREEE (reference sequence).

A few counts support this clone. The chain recombines TRBV18 with TRBJ2-5, with D uncertain. Germline V lookup: CDR1 KGHSH, CDR2 LQKENI. The V and J ends lost 2 bases and 5 bases respectively, with 9 bases between them. This CDR3 contains 13 residues. CDR3 loop: CASSPSLGETQYF. CDR3 nucleotides: TGTGCCAGCTCACCAAGTCTTGGGGAGACCCAGTACTTC.

This chain connects TRBV28 to TRBJ1-2; D ambiguous. V lost 6 bases to trimming and J lost 1 base, with 6 bases between them. CDR1 and CDR2 (germline): MDHEN, SYDVKM. The CDR3 totals 12 residues. In nucleotides, the CDR3 is TGTGCCAGCAGCACAGATAACTATGGCTACACCTTC. It translates to CASSTDNYGYTF.

This clone showed up just a few times. Other nucleotide sequences in the sample specify the same CDR3. This chain uses TRBV28 with TRBJ1-1, with 10 bases that match TRBD1. Germline CDR1 reads MDHEN; CDR2 reads SYDVKM. Trimming took 4 bases from V and 3 from J; bases not matched to a gene: 2. This CDR3 contains 14 residues. This chain's CDR3 is CASSSGQGDTEAFF. The CDR3 DNA follows: TGTGCCAGCAGTTCCGGACAGGGGGACACTGAAGCTTTCTTT.

This clone was detected a few times. The same CDR3 arises from other DNA sequences in this sample as well. This rearrangement joins TRBV9 to TRBJ2-7, with TRBD1 matching over 8 bases. CDR3 length: 15 amino acids. Germline loops: CDR1 SGDLS, CDR2 YYNGEE. V gave up 0 bases and J gave up 7 bases; unmatched junction bases: 9. CDR3 DNA: TGTGCCAGCAGCGTAGAGGGGCAGGGGGCAAGTGAGCAGTACTTC. Translation: CASSVEGQGASEQYF.

This clone was seen a handful of times. The CDR3 DNA reads TGTGCCTCGACAACAGGGACCTACGAGCAGTACTTC. It yields the protein CASTTGTYEQYF. The chain uses TRBV30 and TRBJ2-7, with a tentative D call TRBD1 (6 bases). The CDR3 totals 12 residues. Trimming removed 7 bases at V and 2 bases at J, with 12 bases between. Germline loops: CDR1 GTSNPN, CDR2 SVGIG (reference sequence).

The rearrangement uses TRBV30 and TRBJ1-4; D call uncertain. The V and J ends lost 0 bases and 4 bases respectively, with 6 bases between them. This CDR3 is built from 13 residues. The V gene's germline CDR1 is GTSNPN and CDR2 SVGIG (reference sequence). The CDR3 sequence: CAWSVGNNEKLFF. CDR3 nucleotide sequence: TGTGCCTGGAGTGTCGGGAATAATGAAAAACTGTTTTTT.

This clone has just a few counts. The chain employs TRBV2 and TRBJ1-5, with 9 nucleotides matching TRBD1. The CDR3 is 15 amino acids. V lost 6 bases and J lost 4; bases outside the gene matches: 7. Germline CDR1 and CDR2: SNHLY and FYNNEI. DNA for the CDR3: TGTGCCAGCAGCGCCGACAGGGGGGATAATCAGCCCCAGCATTTT. Amino acid sequence: CASSADRGDNQPQHF.